This T cell receptor (beta chain) came from a study of blood T cell repertoires in COVID-19. Across the study: The samples span acute and convalescent COVID-19 from the United States, Italy and Spain. T cells, B-cell-depleted T cells, or PBMCs provided the cDNA or gDNA that served as material.

Germline assignment: CDR1 GTSNPN and CDR2 SVGIG (reference sequence). The CDR3 is 14 amino acids. Trimming pared 0 bases from V and 4 bases from J, leaving 12 bases between. Authors' data handling: Amplification of reference gene primers was used by the study to estimate nucleated cell counts. Repertoires were generated with immunoSEQ multiplex PCR, while TCRdb's copy carries only in-frame clones and drops some. V and J calls and clone size follow that table, whereas D and trimming were derived from the DNA. The sample holds about 120,000 clones; 85% are singletons and the top ten take around 6.3%. The sequence came from an elderly man with active or convalescent COVID-19. Sequencing was carried out using peripheral blood. The rearrangement links TRBV30 to TRBJ1-1, with D possibly TRBD1 on 6 matching bases. CDR3 sequence reads: CAWSVGGGSTEAFF. The DNA of the CDR3 is TGTGCCTGGAGTGTAGGGGGGGGAAGCACTGAAGCTTTCTTT. The full variable domain, in which reference TRBV30 and TRBJ1-1 provide the parts outside the CDR3, is SQTIHQWPATLVQPVGSPLSLECTVEGTSNPNLYWYRQAAGRGLQLLFYSVGIGQISSEVPQNLSASRPQDRQFILSSKKLLLSDSGFYLCAWSVGGGSTEAFFGQGTRLTVV.